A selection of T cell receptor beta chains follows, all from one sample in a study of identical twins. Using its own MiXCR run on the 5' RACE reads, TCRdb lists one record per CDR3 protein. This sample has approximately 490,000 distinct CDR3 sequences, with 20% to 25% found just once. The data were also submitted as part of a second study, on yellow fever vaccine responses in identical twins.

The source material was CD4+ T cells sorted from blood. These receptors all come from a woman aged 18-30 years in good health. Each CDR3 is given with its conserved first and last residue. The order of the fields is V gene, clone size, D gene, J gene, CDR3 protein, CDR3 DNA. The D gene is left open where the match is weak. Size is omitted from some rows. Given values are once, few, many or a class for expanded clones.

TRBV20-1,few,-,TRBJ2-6,CSATIGASGANVLTF,TGCAGTGCTACCATCGGAGCCTCTGGGGCCAACGTCCTGACTTTC
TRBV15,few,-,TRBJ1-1,CATSRDMSDTEAFF,TGTGCCACCAGCAGAGATATGTCCGATACTGAAGCTTTCTTT
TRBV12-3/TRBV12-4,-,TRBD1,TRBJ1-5,CASSLGNRGHEPQHF,TGTGCCAGCAGTTTAGGTAACAGGGGGCACGAGCCCCAGCATTTT
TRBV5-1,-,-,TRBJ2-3,CASSYSGANTQYF,TGCGCCAGCAGCTACTCAGGGGCTAATACGCAGTATTTT
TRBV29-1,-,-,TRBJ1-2,CSVDYNYGYTF,TGCAGCGTTGATTATAACTATGGCTACACCTTC
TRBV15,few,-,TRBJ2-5,CATSRFSETQYF,TGTGCCACCAGCCGCTTCTCGGAGACCCAGTACTTC
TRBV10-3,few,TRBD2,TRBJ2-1,CATRSGGRDEQFF,TGTGCCACCCGTAGCGGGGGGAGGGATGAGCAGTTCTTC
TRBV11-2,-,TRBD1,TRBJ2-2,CASSQPWTGGGELFF,TGTGCCAGCAGCCAGCCTTGGACAGGAGGAGGGGAGCTGTTTTTT
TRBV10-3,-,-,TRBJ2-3,CAISESTKGMDTQYF,TGTGCCATCAGTGAGTCGACTAAAGGGATGGATACGCAGTATTTT
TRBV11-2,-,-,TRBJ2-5,CASSLLGVGTQYF,TGTGCCAGCAGCTTACTAGGGGTTGGGACCCAGTACTTC
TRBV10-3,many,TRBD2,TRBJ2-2,CASHSGGASGELFF,TGTGCCAGCCATAGCGGGGGGGCTTCCGGGGAGCTGTTTTTT
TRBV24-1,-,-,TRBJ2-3,CATSDRAASTDTQYF,TGTGCCACCAGTGATAGGGCAGCCAGCACAGATACGCAGTATTTT
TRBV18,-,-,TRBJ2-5,CASSHQNQETQYF,TGTGCCAGCTCACACCAGAACCAAGAGACCCAGTACTTC
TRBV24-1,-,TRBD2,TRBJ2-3,CATSEIAGDGDTQYF,TGTGCCACCAGTGAAATCGCGGGAGATGGAGATACGCAGTATTTT
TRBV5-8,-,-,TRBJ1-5,CASSLGRVGNQPQHF,TGTGCCAGCAGCTTGGGGCGGGTAGGCAATCAGCCCCAGCATTTT
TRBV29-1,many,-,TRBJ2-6,CSVLGAGANVLTF,TGCAGCGTTTTGGGCGCTGGGGCCAACGTCCTGACTTTC
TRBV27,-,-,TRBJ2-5,CASSLFWGETQYF,TGTGCCAGCAGTTTATTTTGGGGAGAGACCCAGTACTTC
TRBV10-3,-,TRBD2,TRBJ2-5,CAISVAGGPGETQYF,TGTGCCATCAGTGTAGCGGGGGGGCCCGGAGAGACCCAGTACTTC
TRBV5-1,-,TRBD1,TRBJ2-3,CASRDRGLADTQYF,TGCGCCAGCCGCGACAGGGGCTTGGCAGATACGCAGTATTTT
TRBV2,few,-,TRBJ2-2,CASSPLRQASGTGELFF,TGTGCCAGCAGCCCCCTTAGGCAGGCTTCGGGCACCGGGGAGCTGTTTTTT
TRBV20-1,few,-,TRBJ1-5,CSAQAQQGLPQHF,TGCAGTGCACAAGCCCAACAGGGTCTTCCCCAGCATTTT
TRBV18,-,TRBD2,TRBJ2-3,CASSPGGGLTDTQYF,TGTGCCAGCTCACCTGGCGGGGGACTCACAGATACGCAGTATTTT